This record covers a single TCR beta chain. The sample belongs to a study of blood T cell repertoires in COVID-19. Whole-study context: Acute and convalescent COVID-19 samples came from the United States, Italy and Spain. In each case, the material was cDNA or gDNA derived from T cells, B-cell-depleted T cells, or PBMCs.

Germline V gene sequence: CDR1 KGHSH, CDR2 LQKENI. The V gene end was trimmed by 3 bases and the J gene end by 7 bases; junction bases not matched to a gene: 17. CDR3 length: 17 residues. Original data processing: Researchers report that nucleated cell counts were estimated from reference gene primer amplification. TCRdb's copy holds only in-frame clones and misses some; the assay was immunoSEQ multiplex PCR. The V and J calls and clone size come from that table; D and trimming were worked out from the DNA. The sample shows some 110,000 clones, approximately 84% of them seen only once. This receptor was identified in a woman in her sixties with acute or convalescent COVID-19. The J gene is TRBJ1-1, the V gene TRBV18; 7 bases align to TRBD1. Sequencing used peripheral blood. The CDR3 DNA reads as TGTGCCAGCTCACCGGGCGAGACAGGGCCCGAGCAGTTTGAAGCTTTCTTT. The encoded protein is CASSPGETGPEQFEAFF.